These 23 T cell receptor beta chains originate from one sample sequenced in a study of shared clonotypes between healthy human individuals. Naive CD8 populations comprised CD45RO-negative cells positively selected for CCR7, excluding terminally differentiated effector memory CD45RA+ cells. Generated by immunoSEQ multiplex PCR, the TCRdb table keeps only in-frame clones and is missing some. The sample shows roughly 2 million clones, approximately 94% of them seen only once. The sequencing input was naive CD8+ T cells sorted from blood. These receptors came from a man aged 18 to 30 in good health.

CDR3 in DNA: TGCGCCAGCAGTGAGGCAGGTACGGCCTACGAGCAGTACTTC. This codes for CASSEAGTAYEQYF. This chain links TRBV10-2 with TRBJ2-7; D ambiguous. Trimming removed 2 bases at V and 2 bases at J, with 10 bases between. Germline CDR1 reads WSHSY; CDR2 reads SAAADI. The CDR3 consists of 14 residues.

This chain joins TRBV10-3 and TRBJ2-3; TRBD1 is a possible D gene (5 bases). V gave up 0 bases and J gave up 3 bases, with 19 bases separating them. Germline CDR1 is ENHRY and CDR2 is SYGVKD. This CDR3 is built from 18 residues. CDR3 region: CAISESLPAGWSTDTQYF. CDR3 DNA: TGTGCCATCAGTGAGTCCCTACCCGCAGGGTGGTCGACAGATACGCAGTATTTT.

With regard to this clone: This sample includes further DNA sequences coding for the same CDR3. CDR3 sequence: CASSPGVGYEQYF. The DNA for the CDR3 is TGTGCCAGCAGCCCCGGTGTGGGCTACGAGCAGTACTTC. The chain employs TRBV9 and TRBJ2-7; D is unresolved. This CDR3 region has 13 residues. V gave up 4 bases and J gave up 3 bases, with 11 bases separating them. Germline loops: CDR1 SGDLS, CDR2 YYNGEE.

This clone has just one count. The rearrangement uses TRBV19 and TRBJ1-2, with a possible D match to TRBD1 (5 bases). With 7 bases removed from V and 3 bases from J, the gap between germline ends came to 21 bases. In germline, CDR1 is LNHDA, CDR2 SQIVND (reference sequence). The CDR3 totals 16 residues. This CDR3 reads CASTILSGFGYYGYTF. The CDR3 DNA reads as TGTGCCAGTACCATACTTTCAGGGTTTGGGTACTATGGCTACACCTTC.

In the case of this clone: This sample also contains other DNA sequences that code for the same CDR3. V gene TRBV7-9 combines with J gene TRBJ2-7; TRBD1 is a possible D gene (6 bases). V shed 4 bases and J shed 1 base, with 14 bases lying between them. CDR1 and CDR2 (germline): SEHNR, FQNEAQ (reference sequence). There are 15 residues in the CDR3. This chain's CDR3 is CASSSPTGLSYEQYF. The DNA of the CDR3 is TGTGCCAGCAGCTCCCCGACAGGCCTATCCTACGAGCAGTACTTC.

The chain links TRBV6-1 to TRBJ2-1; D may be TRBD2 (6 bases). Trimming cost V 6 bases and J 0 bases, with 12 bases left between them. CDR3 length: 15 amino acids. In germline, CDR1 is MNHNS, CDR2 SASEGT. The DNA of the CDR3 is TGTGCCAGCAGGATAGGAGGGCTCTCCTACAATGAGCAGTTCTTC. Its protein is CASRIGGLSYNEQFF.

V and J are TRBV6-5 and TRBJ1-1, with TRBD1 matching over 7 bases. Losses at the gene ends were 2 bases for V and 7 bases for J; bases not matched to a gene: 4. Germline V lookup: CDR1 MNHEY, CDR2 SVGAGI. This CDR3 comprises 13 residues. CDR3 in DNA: TGTGCCAGCAGTTACCGGCAGGGGGATGAAGCTTTCTTT. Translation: CASSYRQGDEAFF.

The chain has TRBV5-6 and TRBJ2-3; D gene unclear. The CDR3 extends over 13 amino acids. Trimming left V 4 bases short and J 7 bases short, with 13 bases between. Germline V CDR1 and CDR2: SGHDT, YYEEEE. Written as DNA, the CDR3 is TGTGCCAGCAGCACCCAGGTAGAAAATACGCAGTATTTT. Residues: CASSTQVENTQYF. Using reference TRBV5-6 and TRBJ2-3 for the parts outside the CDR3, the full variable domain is DAGVTQSPTHLIKTRGQQVTLRCSPKSGHDTVSWYQQALGQGPQFIFQYYEEEERQRGNFPDRFSGHQFPNYSSELNVNALLLGDSALYLCASSTQVENTQYFGPGTRLTVL.

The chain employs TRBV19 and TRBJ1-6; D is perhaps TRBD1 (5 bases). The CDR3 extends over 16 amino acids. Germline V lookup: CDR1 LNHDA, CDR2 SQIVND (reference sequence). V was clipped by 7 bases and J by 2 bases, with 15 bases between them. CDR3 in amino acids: CASNSMMGAYNSPLHF. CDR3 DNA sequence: TGTGCCAGTAACTCTATGATGGGGGCCTATAATTCACCCCTCCACTTT.

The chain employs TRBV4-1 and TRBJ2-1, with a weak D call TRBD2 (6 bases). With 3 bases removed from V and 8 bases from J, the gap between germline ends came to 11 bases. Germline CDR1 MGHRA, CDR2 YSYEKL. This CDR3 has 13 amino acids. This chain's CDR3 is CASSHGSGDEQFF. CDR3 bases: TGCGCCAGCAGCCATGGTAGCGGTGATGAGCAGTTCTTC.

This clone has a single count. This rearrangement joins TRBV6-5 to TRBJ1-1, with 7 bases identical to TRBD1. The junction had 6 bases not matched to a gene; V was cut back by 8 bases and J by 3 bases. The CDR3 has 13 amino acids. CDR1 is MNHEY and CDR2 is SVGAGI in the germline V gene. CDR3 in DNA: TGTGCCAGCGCAACAGGGGCGTACACTGAAGCTTTCTTT. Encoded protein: CASATGAYTEAFF.

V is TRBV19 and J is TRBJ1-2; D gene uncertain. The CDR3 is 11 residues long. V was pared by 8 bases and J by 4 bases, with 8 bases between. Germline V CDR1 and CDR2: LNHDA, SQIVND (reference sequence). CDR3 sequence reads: CASGLTYGYTF. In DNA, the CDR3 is TGTGCCAGTGGACTCACCTATGGCTACACCTTC. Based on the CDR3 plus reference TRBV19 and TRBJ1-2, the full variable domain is DGGITQSPKYLFRKEGQNVTLSCEQNLNHDAMYWYRQDPGQGLRLIYYSQIVNDFQKGDIAEGYSVSREKKESFPLTVTSAQKNPTAFYLCASGLTYGYTFGSGTRLTVV.

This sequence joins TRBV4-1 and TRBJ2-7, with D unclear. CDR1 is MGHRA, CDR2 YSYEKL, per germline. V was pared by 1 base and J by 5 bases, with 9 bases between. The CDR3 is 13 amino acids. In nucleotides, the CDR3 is TGCGCCAGCAGCCAAGCCCCTCCCGACGAGCAGTACTTC. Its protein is CASSQAPPDEQYF.

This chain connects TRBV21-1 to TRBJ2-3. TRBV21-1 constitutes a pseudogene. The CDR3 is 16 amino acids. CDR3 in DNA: TGTGCCAGCAGAGTGGACCGGCTAATTAGCACAGATACGCAGTATTTT. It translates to CASRVDRLISTDTQYF.

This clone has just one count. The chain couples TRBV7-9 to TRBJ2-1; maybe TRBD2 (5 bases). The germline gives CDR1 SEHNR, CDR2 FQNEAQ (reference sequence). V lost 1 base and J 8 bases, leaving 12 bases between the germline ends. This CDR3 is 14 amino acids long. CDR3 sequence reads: CASSLDGLAHEQFF. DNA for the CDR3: TGTGCCAGCAGCTTAGATGGGCTAGCCCATGAGCAGTTCTTC.

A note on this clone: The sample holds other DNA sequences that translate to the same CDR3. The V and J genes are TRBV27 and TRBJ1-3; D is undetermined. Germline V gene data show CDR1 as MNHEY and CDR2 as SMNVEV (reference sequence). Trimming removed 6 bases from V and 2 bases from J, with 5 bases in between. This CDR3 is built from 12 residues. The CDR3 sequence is CASRSAGNTIYF. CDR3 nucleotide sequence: TGTGCCAGCAGGTCAGCTGGAAACACCATATATTTT.

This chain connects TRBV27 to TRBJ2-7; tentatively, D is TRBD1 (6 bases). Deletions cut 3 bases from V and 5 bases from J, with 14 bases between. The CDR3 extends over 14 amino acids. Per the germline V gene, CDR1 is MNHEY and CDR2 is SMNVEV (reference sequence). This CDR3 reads CASSLLPNRDEQYF. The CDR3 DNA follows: TGTGCCAGCAGTTTGTTACCGAACAGGGACGAGCAGTACTTC.

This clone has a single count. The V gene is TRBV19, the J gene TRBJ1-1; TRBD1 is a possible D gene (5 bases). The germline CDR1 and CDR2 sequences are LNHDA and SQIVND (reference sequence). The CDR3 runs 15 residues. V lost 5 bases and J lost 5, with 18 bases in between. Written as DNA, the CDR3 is TGTGCCAGTAGTCCGATAGAGGGGATGAGTACTGAAGCTTTCTTT. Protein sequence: CASSPIEGMSTEAFF.

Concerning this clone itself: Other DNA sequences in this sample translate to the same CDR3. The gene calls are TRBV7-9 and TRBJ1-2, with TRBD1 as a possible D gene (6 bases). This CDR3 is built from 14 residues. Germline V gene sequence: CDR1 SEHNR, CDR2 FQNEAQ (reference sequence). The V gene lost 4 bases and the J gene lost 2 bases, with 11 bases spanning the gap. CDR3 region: CASSSGGTNYGYTF. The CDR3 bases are TGTGCCAGCAGCTCCGGTGGGACAAACTATGGCTACACCTTC.

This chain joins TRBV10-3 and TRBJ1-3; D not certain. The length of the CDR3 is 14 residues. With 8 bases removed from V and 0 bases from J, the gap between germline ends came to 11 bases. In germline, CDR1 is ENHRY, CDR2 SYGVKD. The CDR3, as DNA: TGTGCCATCTCCGGCACGAGCTCTGGAAACACCATATATTTT. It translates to CAISGTSSGNTIYF.

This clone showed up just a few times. The CDR3 spells CASSAYRWRDEQFF. The CDR3 region has the DNA TGTGCCAGCTCAGCCTACAGGTGGCGGGATGAGCAGTTCTTC. The rearrangement links TRBV18 to TRBJ2-1; D assignment may be TRBD1 or TRBD2 (5 bases each). Trimming left V 5 bases short and J 8 bases short, with 16 bases between. CDR3 length: 14 residues. Germline loops: CDR1 KGHSH, CDR2 LQKENI. The whole variable domain, filled in from reference TRBV18 and TRBJ2-1, reads NAGVMQNPRHLVRRRGQEARLRCSPMKGHSHVYWYRQLPEEGLKFMVYLQKENIIDESGMPKERFSAEFPKEGPSILRIQQVVRGDSAAYFCASSAYRWRDEQFFGPGTRLTVL.

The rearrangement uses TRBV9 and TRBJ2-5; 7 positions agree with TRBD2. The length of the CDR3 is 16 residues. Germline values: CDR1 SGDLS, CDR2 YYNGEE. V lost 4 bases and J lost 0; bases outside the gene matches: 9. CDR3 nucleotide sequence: TGTGCCAGCAGCCCTCGGTCTCTAGCGGACCAAGAGACCCAGTACTTC. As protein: CASSPRSLADQETQYF.

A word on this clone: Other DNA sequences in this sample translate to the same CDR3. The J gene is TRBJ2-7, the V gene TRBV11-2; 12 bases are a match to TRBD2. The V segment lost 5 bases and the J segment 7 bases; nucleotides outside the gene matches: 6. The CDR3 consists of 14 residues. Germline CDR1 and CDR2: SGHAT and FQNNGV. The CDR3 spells CASSLAGGPYEQYF. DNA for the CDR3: TGTGCCAGCAGCCTAGCGGGAGGGCCTTATGAGCAGTACTTC.